This is a list of T cell receptor beta chains from one sample in a study of CD8 T cells in ankylosing spondylitis. TCRdb analysed the 5' RACE reads with MiXCR anew, one entry per CDR3 protein. The repertoire holds around 150,000 distinct CDR3 sequences, with under 35% as singletons. The specimen was synovial fluid, either unsorted or a sorted T cell fraction (not recorded which). All receptors come from a male donor with ankylosing spondylitis. CDR3s include the opening cysteine and the closing phenylalanine or tryptophan. The D gene is left open where the match is weak. The listing skips clone size in some rows; elsewhere it reads once, few, many or a size class.

v_gene	d_gene	j_gene	abundance	CDR3aa	CDR3nt
TRBV6-5	TRBD1	TRBJ2-7	few	CASSFKTGESSYEQYF	TGTGCCAGCAGTTTCAAAACAGGGGAGAGCTCCTACGAGCAGTACTTC
TRBV5-1	NA	TRBJ1-1	few	CASSFRGGNTEAFF	TGCGCCAGCAGCTTTCGCGGGGGAAACACTGAAGCTTTCTTT
TRBV20-1	TRBD1	TRBJ1-4	few	CSLDPGQVNRKLFF	TGCAGTCTAGACCCGGGACAGGTCAATCGGAAACTGTTTTTT
TRBV4-1	TRBD1	TRBJ1-2	once	CASSQITGGSRYGYTF	TGCGCCAGCAGTCAAATTACAGGGGGCTCACGCTATGGCTACACCTTC
TRBV18	NA	TRBJ1-6	NA	CASSWTENSPLHF	TGTGCCAGCTCATGGACAGAGAATTCACCCCTCCACTTT
TRBV27	TRBD1	TRBJ1-2	NA	CASSLYSTADRVSNYGYTF	TGTGCCAGCAGTTTATATTCGACCGCGGACAGGGTTTCCAACTATGGCTACACCTTC
TRBV7-7	NA	TRBJ2-2	NA	CASSLTGNTGELFF	TGTGCCAGCAGCTTGACAGGGAACACCGGGGAGCTGTTTTTT
TRBV5-1	NA	TRBJ2-3	NA	CASSSGTLSTDTQYF	TGCGCCAGCAGCTCCGGGACTCTCAGCACAGATACGCAGTATTTT
TRBV7-2	NA	TRBJ2-1	NA	CATCLLGLASSYNEQFF	TGTGCCACCTGCCTATTAGGTTTAGCGTCGTCCTACAATGAGCAGTTCTTC
TRBV7-9	NA	TRBJ1-6	NA	CASSFGRGSPLHF	TGTGCCAGCAGCTTCGGGCGGGGGTCACCCCTCCACTTT
TRBV20-1	NA	TRBJ2-7	NA	CSATGPGEGEQYF	TGCAGTGCTACAGGACCGGGAGAGGGCGAGCAGTACTTC
TRBV11-2	NA	TRBJ1-1	NA	CASSPLLRPEAFF	TGTGCCAGCAGCCCACTTTTACGACCTGAAGCTTTCTTT
TRBV20-1	TRBD2	TRBJ2-2	few	CSAHNSAGRTGELFF	TGCAGTGCTCACAATTCAGCGGGACGCACCGGGGAGCTGTTTTTT
TRBV7-2	TRBD1	TRBJ2-7	NA	CASSERQGRWYEQYF	TGTGCCAGCAGCGAACGACAGGGGCGGTGGTACGAGCAGTACTTC
TRBV5-6	TRBD2	TRBJ2-7	many	CASSLAQTSGRVYF	TGTGCCAGCAGCTTGGCGCAGACTAGCGGGAGGGTGTACTTC
TRBV27	NA	TRBJ2-1	NA	CASGTEQFF	TGTGCCAGCGGGACTGAGCAGTTCTTC
TRBV19	NA	TRBJ1-4	NA	CASSITGSAEKLFF	TGTGCCAGTAGTATAACCGGGTCGGCTGAAAAACTGTTTTTT
TRBV12-3/TRBV12-4	TRBD1	TRBJ2-2	few	CASNLQGYGELFF	TGTGCCAGCAACCTACAGGGGTACGGGGAGCTGTTTTTT
TRBV29-1	NA	TRBJ2-2	few	CSVGEQLSGELFF	TGCAGCGTGGGGGAACAGCTGAGTGGGGAGCTGTTTTTT
TRBV5-1	NA	TRBJ1-1	NA	CASSLTTAIMNTEAFF	TGCGCCAGCAGCTTAACTACAGCCATAATGAACACTGAAGCTTTCTTT
TRBV2	NA	TRBJ1-1	NA	CASSERESNTEAFF	TGTGCCAGCAGTGAAAGGGAGTCGAACACTGAAGCTTTCTTT
TRBV27	TRBD1	TRBJ1-1	many	CASSLQGAIGNTEAFF	TGTGCCAGCAGTTTGCAGGGGGCGATAGGGAACACTGAAGCTTTCTTT
TRBV20-1	TRBD1	TRBJ2-7	few	CSARHGTGYEQYF	TGCAGTGCTAGACACGGGACAGGGTACGAGCAGTACTTC
TRBV20-1	NA	TRBJ2-6	few	CSALRGGAGANVLTF	TGCAGTGCCCTCAGGGGGGGGGCTGGGGCCAACGTCCTGACTTTC
TRBV19	TRBD2	TRBJ2-1	NA	CASRDITSGSLDEQFF	TGTGCCAGTAGAGACATCACTAGCGGGAGTTTAGATGAGCAGTTCTTC
TRBV6-5	NA	TRBJ2-7	once	CASSYLRPGKGQSYEQYF	TGTGCCAGCAGTTACCTCAGGCCCGGGAAGGGGCAATCCTACGAGCAGTACTTC
TRBV2	NA	TRBJ1-1	many	CASSENWGTEAFF	TGTGCCAGCAGTGAAAATTGGGGCACTGAAGCTTTCTTT
TRBV20-1	TRBD2	TRBJ2-3	NA	CSAELAGGTDTQYF	TGCAGTGCCGAACTAGCGGGAGGCACAGATACGCAGTATTTT
TRBV15	NA	TRBJ1-1	NA	CATSRDGGRASTEAFF	TGTGCCACCAGCAGAGATGGAGGCAGGGCGTCGACTGAAGCTTTCTTT
TRBV2	NA	TRBJ2-2	few	CASSENQAGELFF	TGTGCCAGCAGTGAGAATCAAGCCGGGGAGCTGTTTTTT
TRBV20-1	NA	TRBJ1-5	NA	CSARDPGANQPQHF	TGCAGTGCTAGAGATCCGGGGGCAAATCAGCCCCAGCATTTT
TRBV6-1	NA	TRBJ1-2	few	CASSRRGYGYTF	TGTGCCAGCAGTCGGCGGGGGTATGGCTACACCTTC
TRBV5-1	NA	TRBJ1-2	NA	CASSLDRWERGYTF	TGCGCCAGCAGCTTGGACCGATGGGAGAGGGGCTACACCTTC
TRBV6-5	NA	TRBJ1-2	few	CASSSRQEGYRGYTF	TGTGCCAGCAGTTCCCGCCAGGAGGGGTATAGGGGCTACACCTTC
TRBV7-9	NA	TRBJ1-2	NA	CASSLGGGLGGYTF	TGTGCCAGCAGCTTAGGTGGGGGATTGGGCGGCTACACCTTC
TRBV5-1	NA	TRBJ2-3	few	CASSLYGRGTDTQYF	TGCGCCAGCAGCTTGTATGGCAGGGGCACAGATACGCAGTATTTT
TRBV12-5	NA	TRBJ1-1	NA	CASGIWTPNTEAFF	TGTGCTAGTGGTATCTGGACACCTAACACTGAAGCTTTCTTT
TRBV6-1	NA	TRBJ1-4	few	CAGRQENEKLFF	TGTGCCGGCCGACAGGAGAATGAAAAACTGTTTTTT
TRBV12-3/TRBV12-4	NA	TRBJ2-6	NA	CASSLAGVSGANVLTF	TGTGCCAGCAGTTTAGCGGGAGTCTCTGGGGCCAACGTCCTGACTTTC
TRBV6-1	NA	TRBJ2-3	few	CASSPGLGTSTDTQYF	TGTGCCAGCAGTCCAGGGCTAGGAACTAGCACAGATACGCAGTATTTT
TRBV6-1	NA	TRBJ2-2	NA	CASTPGASGTGELFF	TGTGCCAGCACCCCTGGAGCTAGTGGCACCGGGGAGCTGTTTTTT
TRBV7-2	TRBD2	TRBJ2-7	NA	CASSDLILAGGQYEQYF	TGTGCCAGCAGCGACCTGATACTAGCGGGAGGCCAATACGAGCAGTACTTC
TRBV4-3	NA	TRBJ2-5	many	CASSPPPLTLQETQYF	TGCGCCAGCAGCCCCCCTCCACTAACATTGCAAGAGACCCAGTACTTC
TRBV20-1	NA	TRBJ2-5	few	CSALRSETQYF	TGCAGTGCCCTAAGGTCGGAGACCCAGTACTTC
TRBV5-1	NA	TRBJ1-2	few	CASSLVPSFRDGYTF	TGCGCCAGCAGCTTAGTCCCCTCGTTCAGGGATGGCTACACCTTC
TRBV5-6	NA	TRBJ1-5	NA	CASSRKRAANQPQHF	TGTGCCAGCAGCCGCAAGAGAGCCGCGAATCAGCCCCAGCATTTT
TRBV7-2	NA	TRBJ1-3	many	CASSSGPYSGNTIYF	TGTGCCAGCAGCTCAGGGCCCTACTCTGGAAACACCATATATTTT
TRBV7-2	NA	TRBJ1-1	many	CASSFLRMNTEAFF	TGTGCCAGCAGCTTCCTTCGGATGAACACTGAAGCTTTCTTT
TRBV12-3/TRBV12-4	NA	TRBJ1-6	NA	CASTLDRGNSPLHF	TGTGCCAGCACCTTGGACAGAGGAAATTCACCCCTCCACTTT
TRBV6-2/TRBV6-3	TRBD2	TRBJ2-1	NA	CASSTLVAGGLGGQFF	TGTGCCAGCAGTACCCTAGTGGCGGGGGGGCTAGGGGGGCAGTTCTTC
TRBV5-1	TRBD2	TRBJ2-7	NA	CASSAGGKYEQYF	TGCGCCTCCTCAGCGGGGGGTAAATACGAGCAGTACTTC
TRBV7-9	TRBD1	TRBJ2-1	few	CASSSGWTGASDEQFF	TGTGCCAGCAGCTCCGGGTGGACAGGGGCTAGCGATGAGCAGTTCTTC